These 18 T cell receptor beta chains originate from one sample sequenced in a study of response to subunit inactivated influenza vaccine (dated by TCRdb to 2016 to 2019). Library preparation employed RT-PCR. The instrument was an Illumina HiSeq 2500. The public reads were reanalyzed by TCRdb: fastp trimming at Q25, MiXCR alignment, in-frame beta chains only. Every distinct CDR3 protein forms one entry, paired with its most common genes and DNA. A total of hundreds of thousands of distinct CDR3 sequences appear in this sample, less than 30% of them only once. Over 1.5% of the sample is held by the ten biggest clonotypes. The sample consisted of CD4+ T cells sorted from PBMCs, taken about 5 days after vaccination. These receptor sequences come from a man aged 45 to 65 who received an inactivated influenza vaccine. Donor details come from another sample of the same person, matched by shared clones.

The chain uses TRBV24-1 and TRBJ2-1; TRBD2 aligns across 14 bases. The V gene end was trimmed by 8 bases and the J gene end by 9 bases; junction bases not matched to a gene: 8. Germline-derived CDR1 and CDR2 are KGHDR and SFDVKD. CDR3 size: 15 residues. In DNA form, the CDR3 reads TGTGCCACCACCTCGACTAGCGGGAGGGGGGGTGAGCAGTTCTTC. Translating it yields CATTSTSGRGGEQFF.

There are a few counts of this clonotype. The J gene is TRBJ1-2, the V gene TRBV28; no clear D. The V and J ends lost 4 bases and 10 bases respectively, with 13 bases between them. CDR1 is MDHEN, CDR2 SYDVKM, per germline. The CDR3 is 12 residues long. The CDR3: CASSSPPTTYTF. In DNA, the CDR3 is TGTGCCAGCAGTTCACCACCAACAACCTACACCTTC.

The chain couples TRBV20-1 to TRBJ2-7; 12 nucleotides align to TRBD1. The CDR3 runs 15 residues. J lost 5 bases, V lost 2 bases, and 7 bases had no gene match. CDR1 DFQATT and CDR2 SNEGSKA come from the germline V gene (reference sequence). The CDR3 here is CSARPTGTGGHEQYF. The CDR3 DNA is TGCAGTGCTAGACCAACCGGGACAGGGGGCCACGAGCAGTACTTC.

The sample holds a few counts of this clonotype. The chain links TRBV5-1 to TRBJ2-3; 8 bases are shared with TRBD1. This CDR3 region has 17 residues. V trimming: 5 bases; J trimming: 0 bases; junction bases outside the gene matches: 11. CDR1 is SGHRS and CDR2 is YFSETQ in the germline V gene. The CDR3 is CASREGQVTSSTDTQYF. The CDR3 DNA follows: TGCGCCAGCAGGGAGGGACAGGTAACCTCTAGCACAGATACGCAGTATTTT.

The CDR3 reads CASSLDGTASNQPQHF. The CDR3 DNA reads TGCGCCAGCAGCTTGGACGGGACAGCTTCCAATCAGCCCCAGCATTTT. The V gene is TRBV5-1, the J gene TRBJ1-5; 7 nucleotides align to TRBD1. The germline CDR1 and CDR2 sequences are SGHRS and YFSETQ. J gave up 3 bases and V 0 bases, and 6 bases lay outside the gene matches. CDR3 length equals 16 residues.

This clonotype has only a few counts. V and J are TRBV5-6 and TRBJ1-1, with TRBD1 matching 12 bases. V lost 2 bases and J lost 8; bases outside the gene matches: 4. The CDR3 is 14 residues long. Per the germline V gene, CDR1 is SGHDT and CDR2 is YYEEEE. CDR3 loop: CASSFRDRGLEAFF. The DNA of the CDR3 is TGTGCCAGCAGCTTCCGGGACAGGGGGCTCGAAGCTTTCTTT. Supplemented by reference TRBV5-6 and TRBJ1-1, the full variable domain reads DAGVTQSPTHLIKTRGQQVTLRCSPKSGHDTVSWYQQALGQGPQFIFQYYEEEERQRGNFPDRFSGHQFPNYSSELNVNALLLGDSALYLCASSFRDRGLEAFFGQGTRLTVV.

This clonotype was detected a few times. The V call is TRBV20-1, the J call TRBJ1-2, with D maybe TRBD1 (5 bases). The CDR3 consists of 15 residues. V was shortened by 0 bases and J by 2 bases, with 13 bases between the two germline ends. CDR1 and CDR2 (germline): DFQATT, SNEGSKA (reference sequence). The DNA of the CDR3 is TGCAGTGCTAGAGATTCGGGGACGGAGAACTATGGCTACACCTTC. Translated: CSARDSGTENYGYTF.

This clonotype was seen repeatedly, ten times or more. The junction shows a germline mismatch at one end, possibly a read error. The chain is built from TRBV12-3 or TRBV12-4 and TRBJ2-3; 10 bases are shared with TRBD1. The CDR3 runs to 14 residues. CDR3 coding DNA: TGCGCCAGCAGCTGGGGACAGGGGACAGATACGCAGTATTTT. Translating gives CASSWGQGTDTQYF.

This chain uses TRBV29-1 with TRBJ1-2, with D possibly being TRBD1 (6 bases). Germline CDR1 SQVTM, CDR2 ANQGSEA. The CDR3 has 14 amino acids. V was clipped by 6 bases and J by 2 bases, with 16 bases between them. The CDR3 bases are TGCAGCGTCGGCCCTAAACAGGGAAACTATGGCTACACCTTC. Protein product: CSVGPKQGNYGYTF.

The chain couples TRBV15 to TRBJ2-3; 16 positions match TRBD2. Germline V gives CDR1 LNHNV, CDR2 YYDKDF (reference sequence). V gave up 1 base and J gave up 4 bases; unmatched junction bases: 5. This CDR3 spans 18 amino acids. CDR3 in DNA: TGTGCCACCAGCAGAGGAGGGACTAGCGGGGGGGCCCCAGATACGCAGTATTTT. Encoded protein: CATSRGGTSGGAPDTQYF.

This rearrangement joins TRBV7-3 to TRBJ2-2, with 7 bases matching TRBD2. From germline, CDR1 is SGHTA and CDR2 FQGTGA. Trimming took 5 bases from V and 7 from J; bases not matched to a gene: 10. This CDR3 region has 15 residues. The CDR3 loop reads CASSPSLGGYGELFF. CDR3 bases: TGTGCCAGCAGCCCCTCCTTGGGGGGGTACGGGGAGCTGTTTTTT.

This clonotype was seen a few times. This CDR3 is CASSPSPSVNSPLHF. CDR3 DNA sequence: TGTGCCAGCAGTCCCTCACCCAGCGTCAACTCACCCCTCCACTTT. The chain is built from TRBV28 and TRBJ1-6, with D unclear. CDR3 length equals 15 residues. Deletions cut 5 bases from V and 10 bases from J, with 18 bases between. Germline V gives CDR1 MDHEN, CDR2 SYDVKM.

This clonotype was recorded only once. The V call is TRBV7-2, the J call TRBJ2-1, with 7 bases aligning to TRBD1. V was clipped by 7 bases and J by 9 bases; unmatched bases: 9. Germline CDR1 SGHTA, CDR2 FQGNSA. This CDR3 has 13 residues. CDR3 coding DNA: TGTGCCAGCATCGACCAGGGGGTTGGTGAGCAGTTCTTC. This translates into CASIDQGVGEQFF. The full variable domain, with the rest looked up from reference TRBV7-2 and TRBJ2-1, is GAGVSQSPSNKVTEKGKDVELRCDPISGHTALYWYRQSLGQGLEFLIYFQGNSAPDKSGLPSDRFSAERTGGSVSTLTIQRTQQEDSAVYLCASIDQGVGEQFFGPGTRLTVL.

This clonotype was counted only a few times. This rearrangement joins TRBV6-1 to TRBJ2-1, with 7 bases fitting TRBD2. CDR1 is MNHNS and CDR2 is SASEGT in the germline V gene. V gave up 7 bases and J gave up 6 bases; unmatched junction bases: 9. This CDR3 region has 14 residues. The CDR3 DNA reads as TGTGCCAGCACATCGCGGGGGTCCGGCAATGAGCAGTTCTTC. Its protein product is CASTSRGSGNEQFF.

In this sample, this clonotype turned up a few times. This chain links TRBV7-2 with TRBJ2-1; D may match TRBD1 or TRBD2 (5 bases each). The ends were cut back, 3 bases at V and 7 bases at J, with 19 bases in the middle. The CDR3 is made up of 16 amino acids. CDR1 and CDR2 (germline): SGHTA, FQGNSA. The CDR3 coding sequence is TGTGCCAGCAGCTTGGGGCCAGGAGGCGTATGGAATGAGCAGTTCTTC. It specifies CASSLGPGGVWNEQFF. The full variable domain, its missing parts supplied by reference TRBV7-2 and TRBJ2-1, is GAGVSQSPSNKVTEKGKDVELRCDPISGHTALYWYRQSLGQGLEFLIYFQGNSAPDKSGLPSDRFSAERTGGSVSTLTIQRTQQEDSAVYLCASSLGPGGVWNEQFFGPGTRLTVL.

The chain is built from TRBV20-1 and TRBJ1-4; D is undetermined. The CDR3 runs to 11 residues. The V end was cut by 4 bases, the J end by 4 bases, with 4 bases between. From germline, CDR1 is DFQATT and CDR2 SNEGSKA (reference sequence). The CDR3 protein is CSAKLNEKLFF. The CDR3 nucleotides read TGCAGTGCTAAACTTAATGAAAAACTGTTTTTT.

This clonotype was observed a few times. The chain recombines TRBV4-2 with TRBJ2-3; 12 positions agree with TRBD2. The CDR3 is made up of 16 amino acids. Germline V CDR1 and CDR2: LGHNA, YNFKEQ. With 1 base clipped from V and 6 bases from J, the junction kept 5 bases outside the gene matches. CDR3 sequence (DNA): TGTGCCAGCAGCCAAGCTAGCGGGGGGGCCATCGATACGCAGTATTTT. This sequence encodes CASSQASGGAIDTQYF.

This clonotype was detected only a few times. This chain connects TRBV29-1 to TRBJ1-1; TRBD1 might be the D (5 bases). Germline V gene data show CDR1 as SQVTM and CDR2 as ANQGSEA. With 3 bases removed from V and 2 bases from J, the gap between germline ends came to 13 bases. The CDR3 has 14 amino acids. The DNA for the CDR3 is TGCAGCGTTGATGCGCGACGGGGCAACACTGAAGCTTTCTTT. Its translation: CSVDARRGNTEAFF. Drawing the rest from reference TRBV29-1 and TRBJ1-1, the complete variable domain is SAVISQKPSRDICQRGTSLTIQCQVDSQVTMMFWYRQQPGQSLTLIATANQGSEATYESGFVIDKFPISRPNLTFSTLTVSNMSPEDSSIYLCSVDARRGNTEAFFGQGTRLTVV.